This TCR beta chain stems from a study of T cells after posttransplantation cyclophosphamide. Whole-study findings and limits: Donor-recipient repertoire similarity was low at 1-2 months, rising over year one. TRB overlap between skin or GI tissue T cells and blood was limited. TRB clonality was highly associated with recipient CMV seropositivity and reactivation.

This clone was seen only a few times. Its antigen is unidentified. Data came from immunoSEQ multiplex PCR; TCRdb stores just in-frame clones and leaves some out. The sample yields about 14,000 clones, without any singletons. Treatment was busulfan-fludarabine conditioning, a marrow graft, and cyclophosphamide on days +3 and +4. The sequences come from PBMCs, collected more than 1,000 days after allogeneic stem cell transplant with posttransplant cyclophosphamide. This sequence was found in a female patient in her thirties or forties who received an allogeneic stem cell transplant from a related donor, was CMV-positive, and had no GVHD. Part of the T cells may come from the graft donor.

CDR3 region: CASSLSPRVRSYEQYF. The DNA of the CDR3 is TGTGCCAGCAGTTTATCCCCCAGGGTCCGGTCCTACGAGCAGTACTTC. The J gene is TRBJ2-7, the V gene TRBV27, with D possibly matching TRBD1 (5 bases). V dropped 0 bases and J dropped 1 base, with 13 bases sitting between them. The CDR3 is 16 amino acids. Germline V gene data show CDR1 as MNHEY and CDR2 as SMNVEV (reference sequence).